This T cell receptor beta chain was sequenced during a study of blood T cell repertoires in COVID-19. Study-wide background: Material from acute and convalescent COVID-19 was sourced from the United States, Italy and Spain.

Authors' processing steps: The assay estimated nucleated cells by amplifying reference gene primers. Sequenced by immunoSEQ multiplex PCR; TCRdb stores in-frame clones only, minus some. V and J calls and clone size are those listed in that table; D and trimming were worked out from the DNA. The table records about 110,000 clones, over 70% of them present only once. CDR3 length: 15 residues. Germline-derived CDR1 and CDR2 are SGHTA and FQGNSA. V was shortened by 1 base and J by 3 bases, with 12 bases between the two germline ends. Sequencing was done on a sample of peripheral blood. The J gene is TRBJ2-5, the V gene TRBV7-2; tentatively, D is TRBD2 (5 bases). This TCR was recovered from a human donor with acute or convalescent COVID-19. The donor label of this sample is uncertain. The CDR3 is CASSLVLEAKETQYF. The DNA of the CDR3 is TGTGCCAGCAGCTTAGTACTGGAGGCCAAAGAGACCCAGTACTTC. Drawing the rest from reference TRBV7-2 and TRBJ2-5, the complete variable domain is GAGVSQSPSNKVTEKGKDVELRCDPISGHTALYWYRQSLGQGLEFLIYFQGNSAPDKSGLPSDRFSAERTGGSVSTLTIQRTQQEDSAVYLCASSLVLEAKETQYFGPGTRLLVL.